These 21 T cell receptor beta chains were all obtained from the same sample, sequenced in a study of blood T cell repertoires in COVID-19. TCRdb's table, derived via immunoSEQ multiplex PCR, lists solely in-frame clones and lacks some. The table shows 140,000 to 150,000 clones, with around 84% occurring only once. Material for sequencing was PBMCs or T cells enriched from blood (not recorded which). Source of these receptors: a woman aged 50 to 60 who had been exposed to COVID-19.

The chain uses TRBV5-1 and TRBJ1-5; the D gene is possibly TRBD1 (6 bases). Germline V gene lookup returns CDR1 SGHRS and CDR2 YFSETQ. The V and J ends lost 0 bases and 7 bases respectively, with 14 bases between them. CDR3 length: 15 amino acids. The CDR3 bases are TGCGCCAGCAGCTTGGGCACAGGGATCGCACAGCCCCAGCATTTT. It specifies CASSLGTGIAQPQHF.

This chain connects TRBV7-2 to TRBJ1-1, with D maybe TRBD1 (6 bases). Germline CDR1 and CDR2: SGHTA and FQGNSA. CDR3 length: 17 residues. Deletions cut 4 bases from V and 0 bases from J, with 18 bases between. DNA for the CDR3: TGTGCCAGCAGCTCCCCGCTGGGGCAGGGGATGAACACTGAAGCTTTCTTT. This gives the protein CASSSPLGQGMNTEAFF.

V and J are TRBV7-8 and TRBJ1-1; 7 bases map to TRBD1. Unmatched junction bases numbered 7, after V lost 3 bases and J lost 6 bases. Germline V gene lookup returns CDR1 SGHVS and CDR2 FQNEAQ. CDR3 length: 14 amino acids. The CDR3 DNA is TGTGCCAGCAGCTTTAGAACAGGGGTGTCTGAAGCTTTCTTT. Encoded protein: CASSFRTGVSEAFF.

This sequence joins TRBV7-2 and TRBJ2-1; 10 bases map to TRBD2. The V segment lost 2 bases and the J segment 7 bases; nucleotides outside the gene matches: 5. In germline, CDR1 is SGHTA, CDR2 FQGNSA. The CDR3 has 15 residues. This chain's CDR3 is CASSLLAGVSNEQFF. Here the CDR3 DNA reads TGTGCCAGCAGCTTACTAGCGGGAGTGTCAAATGAGCAGTTCTTC. Filled out from reference TRBV7-2 and TRBJ2-1, the complete variable domain reads GAGVSQSPSNKVTEKGKDVELRCDPISGHTALYWYRQSLGQGLEFLIYFQGNSAPDKSGLPSDRFSAERTGGSVSTLTIQRTQQEDSAVYLCASSLLAGVSNEQFFGPGTRLTVL.

V usage is TRBV19 and J usage is TRBJ2-3, with 14 bases aligning to TRBD2. The trim removed 8 bases at V and 1 base at J, leaving 2 bases unmatched. From germline, CDR1 is LNHDA and CDR2 SQIVND (reference sequence). The CDR3 loop spans 15 amino acids. The CDR3 reads CASGGLAGGTDTQYF. CDR3 coding DNA: TGTGCCAGTGGGGGACTAGCGGGGGGCACAGATACGCAGTATTTT.

The J gene is TRBJ2-7, the V gene TRBV6-2 or TRBV6-3; TRBD1 is a possible D gene (5 bases). The CDR3 covers 14 residues. Trimming stripped 0 bases from V and 0 bases from J, with 6 bases between. Germline CDR1 reads MNHEY; CDR2 reads SVGEGT. The CDR3 loop reads CASSYSDNSYEQYF. CDR3 nucleotide sequence: TGTGCCAGCAGTTACTCGGACAACTCCTACGAGCAGTACTTC.

This sequence joins TRBV20-1 and TRBJ2-1; 9 nucleotides match TRBD2. Germline loops: CDR1 DFQATT, CDR2 SNEGSKA (reference sequence). Losses at the gene ends were 3 bases for V and 0 bases for J; bases not matched to a gene: 6. The CDR3 covers 16 residues. The CDR3 reads CSASQLAGSSYNEQFF. DNA for the CDR3: TGCAGTGCTAGTCAGCTAGCGGGGAGCTCCTACAATGAGCAGTTCTTC.

The chain links TRBV6-5 to TRBJ1-1; the D gene is possibly TRBD1 (6 bases). Germline CDR1 and CDR2: MNHEY and SVGAGI. V lost 4 bases and J 8 bases, leaving 17 bases between the germline ends. The CDR3 has 14 amino acids. For the CDR3, the DNA is TGTGCCAGCAGTTCACCAGGGGCTGTATTGGAAGCTTTCTTT. Translating gives CASSSPGAVLEAFF.

The chain is built from TRBV5-1 and TRBJ1-3; TRBD1 might be the D (5 bases). CDR1 is SGHRS, CDR2 YFSETQ, per germline. V was cut by 1 base and J by 0 bases, with 17 bases left in between. The CDR3 runs 18 residues. The CDR3 nucleotides read TGCGCCAGCAGCTTGACAGGAGAACAGACCATCTCTGGAAACACCATATATTTT. Translation gives CASSLTGEQTISGNTIYF.

The chain joins TRBV7-9 to TRBJ2-7; no definite D call. The CDR3 has 14 amino acids. The V gene lost 5 bases and the J gene lost 2 bases, with 13 bases spanning the gap. CDR1 is SEHNR, CDR2 FQNEAQ, per germline (reference sequence). The CDR3 coding sequence is TGTGCCAGCAGCGAAGTTGGAGCTGCCTACGAGCAGTACTTC. Its protein product is CASSEVGAAYEQYF.

This clone turned up a few times. The rearrangement uses TRBV2 and TRBJ1-6; D is perhaps TRBD1 (5 bases). V lost 6 bases and J 10 bases, leaving 10 bases between the germline ends. The CDR3 sequence is 12 residues long. Germline V CDR1 and CDR2: SNHLY, FYNNEI. CDR3 residues: CASSQGQSPLHF. CDR3 nucleotide sequence: TGTGCCAGCAGCCAAGGACAATCACCCCTCCACTTT.

CDR3 nucleotide sequence: TGTGCCAGCAGTGAAAGTTCCAGGGGGTTTGGCTACACCTTC. This codes for CASSESSRGFGYTF. The chain recombines TRBV2 with TRBJ1-2, with 7 positions matching TRBD1. The CDR3 is 14 amino acids. CDR1 SNHLY and CDR2 FYNNEI come from the germline V gene. Trimming took 2 bases from V and 7 from J; bases not matched to a gene: 7. Variable domain in full (rest from reference TRBV2 and TRBJ1-2): EPEVTQTPSHQVTQMGQEVILRCVPISNHLYFYWYRQILGQKVEFLVSFYNNEISEKSEIFDDQFSVERPDGSNFTLKIRSTKLEDSAMYFCASSESSRGFGYTFGSGTRLTVV.

This chain uses TRBV4-3 with TRBJ1-5; TRBD1 matches 7 bases. There are 14 residues in the CDR3. Germline V gene sequence: CDR1 LGHNA, CDR2 YSLEER. J lost 6 bases, V lost 4 bases, and 6 bases had no gene match. CDR3: CASSRTGNSQPQHF. The CDR3 DNA sequence: TGCGCCAGCAGCCGGACAGGAAACAGTCAGCCCCAGCATTTT.

The genes are TRBV18 and TRBJ1-5, with 11 bases matching TRBD1. Trimming at V came to 5 bases and at J to 7 bases, leaving 10 bases not matched to a gene. The CDR3 length is 16 residues. The V gene's germline CDR1 is KGHSH and CDR2 LQKENI. CDR3 DNA sequence: TGTGCCAGCTCAACTCGGACAGGGGGCTCGGGGCAGCCCCAGCATTTT. Translation: CASSTRTGGSGQPQHF.

The CDR3 protein is CASSKTGTGNTGELFF. The CDR3 DNA sequence: TGTGCCAGCTCAAAAACCGGGACAGGGAACACCGGGGAGCTGTTTTTT. The chain recombines TRBV18 with TRBJ2-2; 8 bases align to TRBD1. The germline gives CDR1 KGHSH, CDR2 LQKENI. J was trimmed by 1 base and V by 5 bases; bases with no gene match: 6. The CDR3 sequence is 16 residues long. The full variable domain, in which reference TRBV18 and TRBJ2-2 provide the parts outside the CDR3, is NAGVMQNPRHLVRRRGQEARLRCSPMKGHSHVYWYRQLPEEGLKFMVYLQKENIIDESGMPKERFSAEFPKEGPSILRIQQVVRGDSAAYFCASSKTGTGNTGELFFGEGSRLTVL.

The chain joins TRBV10-1 to TRBJ2-3; a possible D gene is TRBD2 (5 bases). Germline V gene sequence: CDR1 WNHNN, CDR2 SYGVQD (reference sequence). The CDR3 length is 14 residues. V lost 4 bases to trimming and J lost 0 bases, with 8 bases between them. DNA of the CDR3: TGCGCCAGCAGTGTACCGGGGAGCACAGATACGCAGTATTTT. Its protein is CASSVPGSTDTQYF.

The J gene is TRBJ1-5, the V gene TRBV11-2, with TRBD1 identical over 9 bases. There are 14 residues in the CDR3. V lost 5 bases to trimming and J lost 5 bases; unmatched junction nucleotides: 4. Germline CDR1 and CDR2: SGHAT and FQNNGV. As DNA, the CDR3 is TGTGCCAGCAGCATGGGACAGGGTCATCAGCCCCAGCATTTT. Its translation is CASSMGQGHQPQHF.

A single count supports this clone. The chain has TRBV4-2 and TRBJ2-7, with D tentatively TRBD2 (5 bases). This CDR3 is 15 amino acids long. V was clipped by 0 bases and J by 1 base, with 10 bases between them. Looked up from germline, CDR1 is LGHNA and CDR2 is YNFKEQ. CDR3 protein: CASSQDDRGSYEQYF. CDR3 DNA: TGTGCCAGCAGCCAAGATGATCGAGGGTCCTACGAGCAGTACTTC.

This chain joins TRBV30 and TRBJ1-4, with 7 bases aligning to TRBD1. Germline V gene data show CDR1 as GTSNPN and CDR2 as SVGIG (reference sequence). The CDR3 length is 14 residues. The junction had 10 bases not matched to a gene; V was cut back by 5 bases and J by 7 bases. CDR3 protein: CAWDLLQGSEKLFF. The CDR3 nucleotides are TGTGCCTGGGACCTCTTACAGGGGTCTGAAAAACTGTTTTTT.

The rearrangement uses TRBV24-1 and TRBJ2-7; possibly TRBD2 for D (7 bases). V was cut by 7 bases and J by 0 bases, with 15 bases left in between. This CDR3 has 15 residues. Germline loops: CDR1 KGHDR, CDR2 SFDVKD. The CDR3 sequence: CATSRRGGVSYEQYF. DNA of the CDR3: TGTGCCACCAGCAGAAGGGGGGGCGTCTCCTACGAGCAGTACTTC.

This chain uses TRBV5-4 with TRBJ1-1; weak D call: TRBD1 (6 bases). The germline CDR1 and CDR2 sequences are SGHNT and YYREEE (reference sequence). V gave up 0 bases and J gave up 4 bases, with 13 bases separating them. CDR3 size: 15 residues. The CDR3 loop reads CASSLDRVPGTEAFF. The CDR3 nucleotides are TGTGCCAGCAGCTTGGACAGGGTCCCCGGCACTGAAGCTTTCTTT.